This TCR beta chain appears in the sequencing data of a study of response to subunit inactivated influenza vaccine. The V gene lost 1 base and the J gene lost 1 base, with 11 bases spanning the gap. This CDR3 has 15 amino acids. Germline V gene sequence: CDR1 SGHRS, CDR2 YFSETQ. One entry per CDR3 protein results from TCRdb running MiXCR on the RT-PCR reads. Of roughly 700,000 distinct CDR3 sequences listed, less than 20% are singletons. This clonotype appeared a few times. Specimen: PBMCs from blood, collected about 11 days after vaccination. The TCR was taken from a man aged 45-65 years who received an inactivated influenza vaccine. V is TRBV5-1 and J is TRBJ2-5; D possibly corresponds to TRBD1 (5 bases). CDR3 in amino acids: CASSLSSDIQETQYF. In DNA, the CDR3 is TGCGCCAGCAGCTTGAGTTCGGACATCCAAGAGACCCAGTACTTC. Based on the CDR3 plus reference TRBV5-1 and TRBJ2-5, the full variable domain is KAGVTQTPRYLIKTRGQQVTLSCSPISGHRSVSWYQQTPGQGLQFLFEYFSETQRNKGNFPGRFSGRQFSNSRSEMNVSTLELGDSALYLCASSLSSDIQETQYFGPGTRLLVL.